This TCR beta chain appears in the sequencing data of a study of glioma-infiltrating T cells after dendritic cell vaccination. Time point defined: after dendritic cell vaccination, including at tumor progression/relapse. Fresh-frozen tumor tissue and more than two years of survival data were available for all. This clone was counted between two and nine times. TCRdb keeps only in-frame clones here, not all; method: immunoSEQ multiplex PCR. The sample carries over 90,000 clones, 80% recorded once. Germline V gives CDR1 SGHDT, CDR2 YYEEEE. V shed 0 bases and J shed 7 bases, with 13 bases lying between them. The CDR3 runs 14 residues.

The specimen comprised blood, sampled after dendritic cell vaccination. The J gene is TRBJ1-2, the V gene TRBV5-6, with a possible D match to TRBD1 (6 bases). The sequence was collected from a human donor with glioblastoma. The CDR3 is CASSLVQGTGGYTF. The CDR3 bases are TGTGCCAGCAGCTTGGTCCAGGGGACGGGTGGCTACACCTTC.